This T cell receptor (beta chain) was found in a study of T-cell reconstitution after alpha-beta-depleted transplantation in children. Study-wide points: Several hundred expanded graft clones reportedly were the source of alpha-beta T cells about two months after transplant. Surviving recipient T cells and thymic progenitors accounted for the high day-60 TCRbeta diversity observed in some patients.

In germline, CDR1 is LNHDA, CDR2 SQIVND (reference sequence). The CDR3 contains 15 residues. Molecular barcoding with unique molecular identifiers was used for the TCRbeta library. TCRdb redid the calling of the PCR reads with MiXCR, one entry per CDR3 protein. The sample contains roughly 790,000 distinct CDR3 sequences, 16% of which appear only once. Concerning this clonotype itself: As yet, its antigen is unknown. The junction departs from germline at one end; a sequencing error may be responsible.

The sample in question was PBMCs, mostly from graft donor cells, obtained 360 days after TCRalphabeta/CD19-depleted stem cell transplant. The rearrangement joins TRBV19 to TRBJ2-1; TRBD2 is a possible D gene (6 bases). This receptor was taken from a male patient between 10 and 17 years old who had a stem cell transplant for acute lymphoblastic leukemia, so the T cells may come from the graft donor. The CDR3 DNA sequence: TGTGCCAGTAGTATTTTCGGGGGAACCTACAATGGGCAGTTCTTC. Translation: CASSIFGGTYNGQFF.